Listed below are T cell receptor beta chains from one sample, sequenced in a study of blood T cell repertoires in COVID-19. The data were produced by immunoSEQ multiplex PCR, yet TCRdb's version contains in-frame clones alone and is incomplete. The sample has roughly 200,000 clones; about 88% are singletons. The sample taken for sequencing was peripheral blood. The source is a man aged 45-65 years with COVID-19, enrolled during active disease. The CDR3 runs from the conserved cysteine through the conserved F or W. D genes are given only for firm matches. The size field is filled for only some rows; it gives once, few, many or a size class.

J: TRBJ2-7; V: TRBV7-9; size: NA; D: NA; length: 14; CDR3: CASNRGDTAYEQYF; DNA: TGTGCCAGCAACCGTGGGGACACAGCCTACGAGCAGTACTTC
J: TRBJ1-2; V: TRBV3-1/TRBV3-2; size: NA; D: TRBD1; length: 16; CDR3: CASSPQDRPSNYGYTF; DNA: TGTGCCAGCAGCCCTCAGGACAGGCCTAGTAACTATGGCTACACCTTC
J: TRBJ2-2; V: TRBV29-1; size: NA; D: NA; length: 14; CDR3: CSVHPSGRPGELFF; DNA: TGCAGCGTCCACCCCAGCGGCCGCCCCGGGGAGCTGTTTTTT
J: TRBJ1-6; V: TRBV9; size: NA; D: NA; length: 15; CDR3: CASSAHEKINSPLHF; DNA: TGTGCCAGCAGCGCCCACGAGAAGATTAATTCACCCCTCCACTTT
J: TRBJ2-5; V: TRBV21-1; size: NA; D: NA; length: 16; CDR3: CASSTVLTGGKETQYF; DNA: TGTGCCAGCAGCACGGTCCTGACAGGGGGCAAAGAGACCCAGTACTTC
J: TRBJ2-7; V: TRBV2; size: NA; D: TRBD2; length: 14; CDR3: CASSLAGVRHEQYF; DNA: TGTGCCAGTTCATTAGCGGGAGTACGCCACGAGCAGTACTTC
J: TRBJ2-1; V: TRBV2; size: NA; D: NA; length: 15; CDR3: CASRDYTGPYNEQFF; DNA: TGTGCCAGCAGGGACTACACCGGCCCCTACAATGAGCAGTTCTTC
J: TRBJ1-2; V: TRBV7-3; size: NA; D: TRBD1; length: 18; CDR3: CASSLTPSGTGLNYGYTF; DNA: TGTGCCAGCAGCTTAACCCCGTCCGGGACAGGGCTTAACTATGGCTACACCTTC
J: TRBJ2-2; V: TRBV27; size: NA; D: NA; length: 15; CDR3: CASSLSASSTGELFF; DNA: TGTGCCAGCAGTTTATCGGCTAGCAGCACCGGGGAGCTGTTTTTT
J: TRBJ1-2; V: TRBV28; size: NA; D: NA; length: 12; CDR3: CASLAYSRGYTF; DNA: TGTGCCAGCCTAGCCTACTCTCGTGGCTACACCTTC
J: TRBJ2-3; V: TRBV10-3; size: NA; D: TRBD2; length: 15; CDR3: CAISEGASGTDTQYF; DNA: TGTGCCATCAGTGAAGGGGCTAGCGGAACAGATACGCAGTATTTT
J: TRBJ1-5; V: TRBV11-2; size: few; D: NA; length: 14; CDR3: CASSLVSGDQPQHF; DNA: TGTGCCAGCAGCTTAGTGTCAGGGGATCAGCCCCAGCATTTT
J: TRBJ2-2; V: TRBV18; size: few; D: TRBD2; length: 19; CDR3: CASSPLTTSGSVNTGELFF; DNA: TGTGCCAGCTCACCCCTTACGACTAGCGGGAGCGTCAATACCGGGGAGCTGTTTTTT
J: TRBJ1-2; V: TRBV6-5; size: NA; D: TRBD1; length: 13; CDR3: CASRDRANYGYTF; DNA: TGTGCCAGCAGGGACAGGGCTAACTATGGCTACACCTTC
J: TRBJ2-5; V: TRBV5-1; size: NA; D: TRBD2; length: 16; CDR3: CASSLRLAGPGETQYF; DNA: TGCGCCAGCAGCTTGAGGTTAGCGGGACCAGGAGAGACCCAGTACTTC
J: TRBJ2-1; V: TRBV30; size: NA; D: NA; length: 14; CDR3: CAWSVGTTYNEQFF; DNA: TGTGCCTGGAGTGTAGGGACAACCTACAATGAGCAGTTCTTC
J: TRBJ2-7; V: TRBV12-3/TRBV12-4; size: NA; D: NA; length: 12; CDR3: CASSFSVYEQYF; DNA: TGTGCCAGCAGTTTCTCCGTTTACGAGCAGTACTTC
J: TRBJ1-3; V: TRBV30; size: NA; D: TRBD1; length: 12; CDR3: CAWKTGGNTIYF; DNA: TGTGCCTGGAAGACAGGGGGAAACACCATATATTTT
J: TRBJ2-5; V: TRBV3-1/TRBV3-2; size: NA; D: TRBD2; length: 17; CDR3: CASSQGSGGLSQETQYF; DNA: TGTGCCAGCAGCCAAGGAAGCGGGGGGTTATCCCAAGAGACCCAGTACTTC
J: TRBJ2-7; V: TRBV29-1; size: NA; D: TRBD2; length: 12; CDR3: CSVGGGSYEQYF; DNA: TGCAGCGTGGGGGGGGGCTCCTACGAGCAGTACTTC
J: TRBJ2-7; V: TRBV4-3; size: NA; D: TRBD2; length: 15; CDR3: CASSQESGGPYEQYF; DNA: TGCGCCAGCAGCCAAGAGAGCGGGGGTCCCTACGAGCAGTACTTC
J: TRBJ2-6; V: TRBV18; size: NA; D: TRBD1; length: 18; CDR3: CASSPPGQGASGANVLTF; DNA: TGTGCCAGCTCACCCCCGGGACAGGGGGCTTCGGGGGCCAACGTCCTGACTTTC
J: TRBJ2-5; V: TRBV27; size: NA; D: NA; length: 13; CDR3: CASSLREQETQYF; DNA: TGTGCCAGCAGTTTACGAGAACAAGAGACCCAGTACTTC
J: TRBJ1-5; V: TRBV18; size: NA; D: NA; length: 15; CDR3: CASSPISGEDQPQHF; DNA: TGTGCCAGCTCACCAATTTCGGGGGAGGATCAGCCCCAGCATTTT
J: TRBJ2-3; V: TRBV2; size: NA; D: NA; length: 13; CDR3: CASCILVTDTQYF; DNA: TGTGCCAGCTGCATACTGGTCACAGATACGCAGTATTTT
J: TRBJ2-2; V: TRBV4-2; size: NA; D: NA; length: 14; CDR3: CASRPVDGTGELFF; DNA: TGTGCCAGCAGGCCGGTCGACGGGACCGGGGAGCTGTTTTTT
J: TRBJ2-3; V: TRBV27; size: NA; D: NA; length: 16; CDR3: CASSLSSLTSTDTQYF; DNA: TGTGCCAGCAGTTTATCTAGCTTAACTAGCACAGATACGCAGTATTTT
J: TRBJ1-3; V: TRBV4-1; size: NA; D: NA; length: 18; CDR3: CASSHLSLHSDSGNTIYF; DNA: TGCGCCAGCAGCCATCTGTCACTCCACAGTGACTCTGGAAACACCATATATTTT
J: TRBJ1-4; V: TRBV9; size: once; D: NA; length: 15; CDR3: CASSLYGQPEEKLFF; DNA: TGTGCCAGCAGCCTGTATGGACAGCCCGAGGAAAAACTGTTTTTT
J: TRBJ2-1; V: TRBV5-1; size: NA; D: TRBD2; length: 18; CDR3: CASSLVGLAVSSYNEQFF; DNA: TGCGCCAGCAGCTTGGTGGGACTAGCGGTGAGCTCCTACAATGAGCAGTTCTTC
J: TRBJ2-3; V: TRBV5-1; size: NA; D: TRBD2; length: 18; CDR3: CASSLSGTSSSSTDTQYF; DNA: TGCGCCAGCAGCTTGTCCGGGACTAGCTCCTCTAGCACAGATACGCAGTATTTT
J: TRBJ1-5; V: TRBV6-2/TRBV6-3; size: NA; D: TRBD1; length: 13; CDR3: CASSRTGDQPQHF; DNA: TGTGCCAGCAGCCGGACAGGGGACCAGCCCCAGCATTTT
J: TRBJ2-1; V: TRBV6-5; size: NA; D: TRBD1; length: 13; CDR3: CATRQGGYNEQFF; DNA: TGTGCCACCCGACAGGGGGGCTACAATGAGCAGTTCTTC
J: TRBJ2-5; V: TRBV27; size: NA; D: TRBD2; length: 18; CDR3: CASSPRLSGSGYGETQYF; DNA: TGTGCCAGCAGTCCCCGGCTAAGCGGGAGTGGGTATGGGGAGACCCAGTACTTC
J: TRBJ2-2; V: TRBV19; size: once; D: TRBD1; length: 13; CDR3: CASRGQSTGELFF; DNA: TGTGCCAGTAGGGGACAGTCCACCGGGGAGCTGTTTTTT
J: TRBJ1-2; V: TRBV4-3; size: NA; D: TRBD1; length: 16; CDR3: CASSQDQGAGSYGYTF; DNA: TGCGCCAGCAGCCAAGACCAGGGGGCCGGCTCCTATGGCTACACCTTC
J: TRBJ1-6; V: TRBV5-4; size: few; D: NA; length: 14; CDR3: CASSFRSYNSPLHF; DNA: TGTGCCAGCAGCTTCCGCTCCTATAATTCACCCCTCCACTTT
J: TRBJ2-7; V: TRBV11-1; size: NA; D: TRBD2; length: 14; CDR3: CASSEAGGIHEQYF; DNA: TGTGCCAGCAGCGAAGCGGGAGGGATCCACGAGCAGTACTTC
J: TRBJ2-7; V: TRBV4-1; size: NA; D: NA; length: 14; CDR3: CASRPTGSSYEQYF; DNA: TGCGCCAGCAGGCCGACGGGGAGCTCCTACGAGCAGTACTTC
J: TRBJ1-5; V: TRBV12-2; size: once; D: NA; length: 12; CDR3: CASRFPEQPQHF; DNA: TGTGCAAGTCGCTTCCCCGAGCAGCCCCAGCATTTT
J: TRBJ1-5; V: TRBV7-2; size: NA; D: TRBD1; length: 15; CDR3: CASRTQGGSNQPQHF; DNA: TGTGCCAGCAGGACACAGGGGGGTAGCAATCAGCCCCAGCATTTT
J: TRBJ1-2; V: TRBV5-6; size: NA; D: TRBD1; length: 15; CDR3: CASSGDRGANYGYTF; DNA: TGTGCCAGCAGCGGGGACAGGGGAGCTAACTATGGCTACACCTTC
J: TRBJ2-3; V: TRBV10-3; size: NA; D: TRBD2; length: 15; CDR3: CAIREAGVSTDTQYF; DNA: TGTGCCATCAGGGAAGCGGGGGTAAGCACAGATACGCAGTATTTT
J: TRBJ2-5; V: TRBV11-2; size: NA; D: NA; length: 12; CDR3: CASSQGWETQYF; DNA: TGTGCCAGCAGCCAGGGGTGGGAGACCCAGTACTTC